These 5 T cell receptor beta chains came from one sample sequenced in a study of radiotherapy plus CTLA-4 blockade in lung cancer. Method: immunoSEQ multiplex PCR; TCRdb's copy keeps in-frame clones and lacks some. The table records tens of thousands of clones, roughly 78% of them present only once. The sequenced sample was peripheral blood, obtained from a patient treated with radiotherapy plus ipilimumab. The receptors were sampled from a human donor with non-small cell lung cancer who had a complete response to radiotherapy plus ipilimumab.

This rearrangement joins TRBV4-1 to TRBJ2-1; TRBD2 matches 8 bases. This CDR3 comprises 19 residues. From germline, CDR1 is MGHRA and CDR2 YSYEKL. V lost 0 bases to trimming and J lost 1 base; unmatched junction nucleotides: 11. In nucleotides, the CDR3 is TGCGCCAGCAGCCAAGATCGGGCGGGAGGATCCCGTTCCTACAATGAGCAGTTCTTC. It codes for CASSQDRAGGSRSYNEQFF.

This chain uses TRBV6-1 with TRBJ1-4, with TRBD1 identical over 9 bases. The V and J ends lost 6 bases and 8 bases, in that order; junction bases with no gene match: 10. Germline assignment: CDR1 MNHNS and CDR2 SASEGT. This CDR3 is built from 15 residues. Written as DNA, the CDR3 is TGTGCCAGCAGGGTGCCGGGACAGGGTTACGAAAAACTGTTTTTT. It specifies CASRVPGQGYEKLFF.

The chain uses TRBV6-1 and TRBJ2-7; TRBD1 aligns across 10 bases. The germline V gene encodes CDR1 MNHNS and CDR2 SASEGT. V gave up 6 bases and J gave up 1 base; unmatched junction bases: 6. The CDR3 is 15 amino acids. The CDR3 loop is CASSSGQGVSYEQYV. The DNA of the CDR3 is TGTGCCAGCAGCTCCGGACAGGGGGTTTCCTACGAGCAGTACGTC.

For the CDR3, the DNA is TGTGCCTGGAGTGTCAAGGGAACCAATTCACCCCTCCACTTT. It translates to CAWSVKGTNSPLHF. The chain carries TRBV30 and TRBJ1-6; D not resolved. CDR3 size: 14 residues. Deletions cut 0 bases from V and 7 bases from J, with 10 bases between. Germline-derived CDR1 and CDR2 are GTSNPN and SVGIG (reference sequence).

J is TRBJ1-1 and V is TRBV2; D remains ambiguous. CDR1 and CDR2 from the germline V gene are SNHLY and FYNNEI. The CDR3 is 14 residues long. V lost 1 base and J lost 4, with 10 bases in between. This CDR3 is CASSEEEGFTEAFF. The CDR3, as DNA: TGTGCCAGCAGTGAAGAAGAGGGATTCACTGAAGCTTTCTTT.